Following are 9 T cell receptor beta chains from one sample sequenced in a study of T cells in Graves' hyperthyroidism and ophthalmopathy. Researchers amplified the TCR beta CDR3 regions from RNA transcripts. Primed by the HTBI set, a first-round RT-PCR was run on the TCR CDR3. TCRdb used MiXCR to reprocess the multiplex PCR reads, holding one entry per CDR3 protein. The data contain over 250,000 distinct CDR3 sequences, about 15% of them singletons. The specimen sequenced was blood. The source of these receptors is a woman aged 55-70 years with Graves' ophthalmopathy.

This clonotype was picked up many times. The V gene is TRBV29-1, the J gene TRBJ2-7; perhaps TRBD1 as D (6 bases). There are 14 residues in the CDR3. In germline, CDR1 is SQVTM, CDR2 ANQGSEA. V was pared by 6 bases and J by 4 bases, with 19 bases between. CDR3 coding DNA: TGCAGCGTCGTAGGGACAAGGAACCTGTACGAGCAGTACTTC. It specifies CSVVGTRNLYEQYF.

About this clonotype: This may stem from a read error, because a much larger clone lies one nucleotide away. The chain has TRBV10-3 and TRBJ2-7, with D uncertain. Per the germline V gene, CDR1 is ENHRY and CDR2 is SYGVKD. Trimming took off 7 bases at V and 2 bases at J, with 12 bases between the two ends. The CDR3 sequence is 13 residues long. CDR3 sequence (DNA): TGTGCCATCACGAGCGAGAACCCCTACGAGCAGTACTTC. Translation: CAITSENPYEQYF.

This clonotype was seen at least ten times. V is TRBV11-2 and J is TRBJ1-1, with unresolved D. Trimming shortened V by 4 bases and J by 10 bases, and 13 bases separated the two germline ends. The CDR3 has 12 amino acids. CDR1 is SGHAT, CDR2 FQNNGV, per germline. In DNA form, the CDR3 reads TGTGCCAGCAGCTCGGAAGGAGTGGTAGCTTTCTTT. It yields the protein CASSSEGVVAFF.

The sample holds many counts of this clonotype. The chain recombines TRBV20-1 with TRBJ1-1; D is undetermined. The CDR3 loop spans 15 amino acids. Germline V gene lookup returns CDR1 DFQATT and CDR2 SNEGSKA (reference sequence). V lost 2 bases to trimming and J lost 4 bases, with 17 bases between them. The CDR3: CSARPVGRLSTEAFF. The CDR3 coding sequence is TGCAGTGCTAGACCCGTAGGGCGGTTGAGCACTGAAGCTTTCTTT.

In its sample, this clonotype was seen many times. V gene TRBV29-1 combines with J gene TRBJ2-1; possible D gene TRBD2, 6 bases. V was cut by 3 bases and J by 6 bases, with 12 bases left in between. CDR3 length equals 13 residues. Looked up from germline, CDR1 is SQVTM and CDR2 is ANQGSEA. The CDR3 loop reads CSVERSSGNEQFF. CDR3 coding DNA: TGCAGCGTTGAGAGGAGTAGCGGCAATGAGCAGTTCTTC.

This clonotype was seen more than once but under ten times. The chain couples TRBV20-1 to TRBJ2-7; TRBD2 might be the D (5 bases). CDR3 length: 11 amino acids. V lost 1 base and J lost 6, with 7 bases in between. Germline V gene data show CDR1 as DFQATT and CDR2 as SNEGSKA (reference sequence). The chain's CDR3 is CSARGGSEQYF. Here the CDR3 DNA reads TGCAGTGCTAGAGGAGGGAGCGAGCAGTACTTC.

This clonotype was counted at least ten times. The gene calls are TRBV28 and TRBJ1-1; maybe TRBD1 (5 bases). Germline assignment: CDR1 MDHEN and CDR2 SYDVKM. The CDR3 length is 12 residues. V lost 6 bases, J lost 7 bases, and 12 bases lay in between. CDR3 region: CASRAGTLEAFF. The DNA for the CDR3 is TGTGCCAGCAGGGCCGGGACCCTTGAAGCTTTCTTT.

This clonotype was counted at least ten times. The chain is built from TRBV11-2 and TRBJ2-2, with D maybe TRBD2 (5 bases). Germline V lookup: CDR1 SGHAT, CDR2 FQNNGV. V gave up 0 bases and J gave up 4 bases, with 12 bases separating them. The CDR3 length is 16 residues. The CDR3 loop reads CASSLDSAGVTGELFF. CDR3 DNA: TGTGCCAGCAGCTTAGATTCCGCGGGTGTCACCGGGGAGCTGTTTTTT. The variable domain in full, completed from reference TRBV11-2 and TRBJ2-2, reads EAGVAQSPRYKIIEKRQSVAFWCNPISGHATLYWYQQILGQGPKLLIQFQNNGVVDDSQLPKDRFSAERLKGVDSTLKIQPAKLEDSAVYLCASSLDSAGVTGELFFGEGSRLTVL.

V and J are TRBV9 and TRBJ1-4, with 8 positions matching TRBD1. V dropped 5 bases and J dropped 8; count of bases not matched to a gene: 8. The germline V gene has CDR1 SGDLS and CDR2 YYNGEE. CDR3 size: 14 residues. The CDR3 DNA reads as TGTGCCAGCAGTCGGACAGGGATGTGGGAAAAACTGTTTTTT. Encoded protein: CASSRTGMWEKLFF. The full variable domain, completed using reference TRBV9 and TRBJ1-4, is DSGVTQTPKHLITATGQRVTLRCSPRSGDLSVYWYQQSLDQGLQFLIQYYNGEERAKGNILERFSAQQFPDLHSELNLSSLELGDSALYFCASSRTGMWEKLFFGSGTQLSVL.